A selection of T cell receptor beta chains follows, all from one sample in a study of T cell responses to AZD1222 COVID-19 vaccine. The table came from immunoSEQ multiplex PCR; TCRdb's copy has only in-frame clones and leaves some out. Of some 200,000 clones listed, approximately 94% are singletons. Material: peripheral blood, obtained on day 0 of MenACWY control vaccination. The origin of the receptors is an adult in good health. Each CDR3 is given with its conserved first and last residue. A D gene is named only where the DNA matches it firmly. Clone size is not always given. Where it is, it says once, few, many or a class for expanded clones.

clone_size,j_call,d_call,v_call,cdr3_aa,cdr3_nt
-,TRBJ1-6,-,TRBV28,CASSLSSQALHF,TGTGCCAGCAGTTTATCGTCACAGGCCCTCCACTTT
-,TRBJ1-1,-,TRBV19,CASSKKGGVTEAFF,TGTGCCAGTAGTAAGAAGGGAGGAGTCACTGAAGCTTTCTTT
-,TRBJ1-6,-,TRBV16,CASSQSSGRNNSPLHF,TGTGCCAGCAGCCAATCCTCGGGACGGAATAATTCACCCCTCCACTTT
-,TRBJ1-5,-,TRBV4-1,CASSTVSRQDQPQHF,TGCGCCAGCAGCACCGTGTCCAGACAGGATCAGCCCCAGCATTTT
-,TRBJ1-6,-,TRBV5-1,CASSLDGSSYNSPLHF,TGCGCCAGCAGCTTGGACGGGAGCTCCTATAATTCACCCCTCCACTTT
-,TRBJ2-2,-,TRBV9,CASSRGAGELFF,TGTGCCAGCAGCCGAGGGGCCGGGGAGCTGTTTTTT
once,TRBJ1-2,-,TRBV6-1,CASSEPLGGITYGYTF,TGTGCCAGCAGTGAACCTCTGGGGGGTATTACCTATGGCTACACCTTC
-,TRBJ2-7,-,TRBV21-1,CASSTPGRQGLRGEQYF,TGTGCCAGCAGCACGCCCGGGAGACAGGGGCTCAGGGGCGAGCAGTACTTC
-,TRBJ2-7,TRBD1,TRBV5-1,CASSWEGTGGSRYEQYF,TGCGCCAGCAGCTGGGAAGGGACAGGGGGGTCTCGCTACGAGCAGTACTTC
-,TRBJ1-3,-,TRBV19,CASSPDSGNTIYF,TGTGCCAGTTCGCCGGACTCTGGAAACACCATATATTTT
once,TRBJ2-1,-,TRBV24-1,CATSEQRRGSSYNEQFF,TGTGCCACCAGTGAACAACGCAGGGGATCGTCCTACAATGAGCAGTTCTTC
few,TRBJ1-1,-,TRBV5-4,CASSFRAMNTEAFF,TGTGCCAGCAGCTTCAGGGCCATGAACACTGAAGCTTTCTTT
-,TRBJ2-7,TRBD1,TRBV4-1,CASSQGQLEQYF,TGCGCCAGCAGCCAGGGACAGCTCGAGCAGTACTTC
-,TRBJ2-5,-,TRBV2,CASKSEKGQETQYF,TGTGCCAGCAAAAGTGAGAAAGGTCAAGAGACCCAGTACTTC
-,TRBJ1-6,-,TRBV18,CASSPPGGVNSPLHF,TGTGCCAGCTCACCCCCGGGGGGAGTTAATTCACCCCTCCACTTT
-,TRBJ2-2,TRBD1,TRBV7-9,CASSPAGTGRQELFF,TGTGCCAGCAGCCCTGCAGGGACAGGGCGTCAGGAGCTGTTTTTT
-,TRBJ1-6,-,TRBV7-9,CASSQISLAGNSPLHF,TGTGCCAGCAGCCAGATTAGTTTGGCAGGCAATTCACCCCTCCACTTT
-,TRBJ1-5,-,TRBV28,CAILSGNQPQHF,TGTGCCATCCTCAGTGGCAATCAGCCCCAGCATTTT
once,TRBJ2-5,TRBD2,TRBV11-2,CASSLAGGYQETQYF,TGTGCCAGCAGCTTGGCCGGGGGGTACCAAGAGACCCAGTACTTC
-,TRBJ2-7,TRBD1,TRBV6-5,CASEGQGDYEQYF,TGTGCCAGCGAGGGACAGGGAGACTACGAGCAGTACTTC
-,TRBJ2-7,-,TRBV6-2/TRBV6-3,CASSYPSYEQYF,TGTGCCAGCAGTTACCCTAGTTACGAGCAGTACTTC
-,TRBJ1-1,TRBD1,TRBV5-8,CASSPWTGHTEAFF,TGTGCCAGCAGCCCTTGGACAGGGCACACTGAAGCTTTCTTT
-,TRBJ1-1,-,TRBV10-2,CASSESVSSNTEAFF,TGCGCCAGCAGTGAGTCGGTCAGTTCGAACACTGAAGCTTTCTTT
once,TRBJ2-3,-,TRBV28,CASSSRNTDTQYF,TGTGCCAGCAGCTCTCGGAACACAGATACGCAGTATTTT
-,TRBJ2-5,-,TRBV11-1,CASSATQETQYF,TGTGCCAGCTCGGCGACCCAAGAGACCCAGTACTTC
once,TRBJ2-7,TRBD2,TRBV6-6,CASTPGGRGTYEQYF,TGTGCCAGCACCCCGGGGGGGCGGGGCACCTACGAGCAGTACTTC
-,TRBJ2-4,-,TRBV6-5,CASSPDRMAKNIQYF,TGTGCCAGCAGTCCCGACAGGATGGCCAAAAACATTCAGTACTTC
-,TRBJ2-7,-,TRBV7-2,CASTTKGGAREQYF,TGTGCCAGCACCACCAAGGGGGGGGCACGCGAGCAGTACTTC
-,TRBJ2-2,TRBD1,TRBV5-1,CASSPGPGTGVGRGELFF,TGCGCCAGCAGCCCGGGACCCGGGACAGGGGTCGGTCGGGGGGAGCTGTTTTTT
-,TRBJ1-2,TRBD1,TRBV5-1,CASSLGQGENYGYTF,TGCGCCAGCAGCTTGGGGCAGGGGGAAAACTATGGCTACACCTTC
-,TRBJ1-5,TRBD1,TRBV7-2,CASSSRTGRGAPQHF,TGTGCCAGCAGCTCCCGGACAGGGAGGGGTGCGCCCCAGCATTTT
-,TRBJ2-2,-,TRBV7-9,CASSPQTDGELFF,TGTGCCAGCAGCCCCCAGACAGACGGGGAGCTGTTTTTT
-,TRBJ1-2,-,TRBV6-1,CASSERVRGYTF,TGTGCCAGCAGTGAAAGGGTGAGAGGCTACACCTTC
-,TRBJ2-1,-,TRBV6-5,CASSCATEQKNNEQFF,TGTGCCAGCAGTTGCGCGACAGAGCAAAAGAACAATGAGCAGTTCTTC
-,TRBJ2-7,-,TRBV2,CASSESGAASNF,TGTGCCAGCAGTGAATCAGGGGCAGCCTCCAACTTC
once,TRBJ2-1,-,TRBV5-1,CASSLESSRDEQFF,TGCGCCAGCAGCTTGGAGAGTAGCCGGGATGAGCAGTTCTTC
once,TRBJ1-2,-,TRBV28,CASRATGSGYGYTF,TGTGCCAGCAGGGCGACCGGGTCCGGCTATGGCTACACCTTC
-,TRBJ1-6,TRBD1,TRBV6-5,CASSLGGQGKSPLHF,TGTGCCAGCAGTTTAGGAGGACAGGGAAAATCACCCCTCCACTTT
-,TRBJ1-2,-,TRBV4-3,CASSQEATGWRAGYTF,TGCGCCAGCAGCCAAGAAGCAACAGGTTGGAGAGCAGGCTACACCTTC
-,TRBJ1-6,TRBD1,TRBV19,CASRQGWNSPLHF,TGTGCCAGTCGACAGGGGTGGAATTCACCCCTCCACTTT
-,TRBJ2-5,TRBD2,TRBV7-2,CASSSLLAGTGTQYF,TGTGCCAGCAGCTCTCTACTAGCGGGTACGGGGACCCAGTACTTC
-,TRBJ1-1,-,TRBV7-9,CASSFSAVKNTEAFF,TGTGCCAGCAGCTTTTCTGCGGTTAAGAACACTGAAGCTTTCTTT
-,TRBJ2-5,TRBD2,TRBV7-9,CASSLRKSGEETQYF,TGTGCCAGCAGCTTAAGGAAAAGCGGGGAAGAGACCCAGTACTTC
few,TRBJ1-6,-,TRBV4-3,CASSQDYPGDPYNSPLHF,TGCGCCAGCAGCCAAGATTATCCGGGGGACCCCTATAATTCACCCCTCCACTTT
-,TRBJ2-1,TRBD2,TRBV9,CASSPVTSGGLSSYNEQFF,TGTGCCAGCAGCCCCGTAACTAGCGGGGGCCTCAGCTCCTACAATGAGCAGTTCTTC
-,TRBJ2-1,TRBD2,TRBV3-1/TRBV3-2,CASSQWGLDHNEQFF,TGTGCCAGCAGCCAATGGGGACTAGACCACAATGAGCAGTTCTTC
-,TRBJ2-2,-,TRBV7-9,CASSSELVYTGELFF,TGTGCCAGCAGCTCGGAATTAGTCTACACCGGGGAGCTGTTTTTT
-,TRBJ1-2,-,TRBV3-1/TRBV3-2,CASSHSQGPGYTF,TGTGCCAGCAGCCATTCACAGGGACCTGGCTACACCTTC
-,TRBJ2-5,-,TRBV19,CASSISGLGGRRETQYF,TGTGCCAGTAGTATCAGCGGTTTGGGGGGACGCCGGGAGACCCAGTACTTC
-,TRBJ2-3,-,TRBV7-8,CASSIGRTDTQYF,TGTGCCAGCAGCATTGGACGGACAGATACGCAGTATTTT
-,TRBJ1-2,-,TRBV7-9,CASSFGGDYGYTF,TGTGCCAGCAGCTTCGGGGGCGACTATGGCTACACCTTC
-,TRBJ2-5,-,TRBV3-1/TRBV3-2,CASSQVDGPQGETQYF,TGTGCCAGCAGCCAAGTTGACGGTCCACAAGGAGAGACCCAGTACTTC
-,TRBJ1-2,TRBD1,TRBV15,CATSRSIPGQGILGYTF,TGTGCCACCAGCAGATCTATTCCGGGACAGGGGATTCTTGGCTACACCTTC
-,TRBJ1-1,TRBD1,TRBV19,CASSIQGGATEAFF,TGTGCCAGTAGTATACAGGGGGGAGCCACTGAAGCTTTCTTT
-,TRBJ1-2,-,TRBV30,CAWSVRPPNYGYTF,TGTGCCTGGAGTGTACGACCCCCTAACTATGGCTACACCTTC
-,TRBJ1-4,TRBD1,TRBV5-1,CASSPDRVVEKLFF,TGCGCCAGCAGCCCGGACAGGGTGGTCGAAAAACTGTTTTTT
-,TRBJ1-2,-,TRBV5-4,CASSPGGAFNYGYTF,TGTGCCAGCAGCCCGGGCGGCGCTTTCAACTATGGCTACACCTTC
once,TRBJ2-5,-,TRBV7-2,CASSPGTPQETQYF,TGTGCCAGCAGCCCCGGGACTCCCCAAGAGACCCAGTACTTC
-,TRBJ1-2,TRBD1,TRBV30,CAWRDRERYGYTF,TGTGCCTGGAGGGACAGGGAAAGGTATGGCTACACCTTC